Reported below is one T cell receptor (beta chain). Its cognate antigen is unknown. CDR1 GTSNPN and CDR2 SVGIG come from the germline V gene (reference sequence). The CDR3 covers 13 residues. Between the trimmed V and J ends, which lost 0 bases and 5 bases, there was a span of 8 bases. This specimen comes from a study of PD-1 blockade in classical Hodgkin lymphoma. Regarding the study as a whole: Reported findings placed baseline TCR diversity lower in newly diagnosed patients (compared with healthy donors).

Documented time point: cycle 4 day 1 (C4D1), after 5 to 7 weeks of nivolumab. Every patient experienced relapse after autologous stem cell transplantation, and brentuximab vedotin exposure varied. The repertoire was sequenced with immunoSEQ multiplex PCR; TCRdb's copy has only in-frame clones and lacks some. The repertoire has about 93,000 clones, 78% of them found once; the top ten carry over 7.5%. The receptor comes from a human donor with classical Hodgkin lymphoma. The chain joins TRBV30 to TRBJ2-1; D remains ambiguous. The sample here was peripheral blood mononuclear cells (PBMCs), taken before the fourth cycle of nivolumab. CDR3 sequence reads: CAWSVRADNEQFF. The CDR3 DNA sequence: TGTGCCTGGAGTGTACGGGCGGACAATGAGCAGTTCTTC.